These 29 T cell receptor beta chains were sequenced from one sample in a study of T-cell reconstitution after alpha-beta-depleted transplantation in children. Unique molecular identifiers were incorporated when the TCRbeta library was constructed. Using its own MiXCR run on the PCR reads, TCRdb lists one record per CDR3 protein. The top ten clones hold 6.9% of a sample with about 90,000 distinct CDR3 sequences, 8% to 9% of them seen once. The sequences come from PBMCs from the stem cell graft donor, collected from the stem cell graft. These receptors all come from a human donor who donated a stem cell graft to a child with congenital amegakaryocytic thrombocytopenia.

This clonotype was seen at least ten times. The CDR3 is CASSYRTSGEGYEQYF. In nucleotides, the CDR3 is TGTGCCAGCAGTTACCGAACTAGCGGCGAAGGGTACGAGCAGTACTTC. The J gene is TRBJ2-7, the V gene TRBV6-5; 8 bases are shared with TRBD2. CDR1 and CDR2 (germline): MNHEY, SVGAGI. The CDR3 has 16 amino acids. After removal of 2 bases from V and 4 bases from J, the junction contained 10 bases not matched to a gene.

This clonotype was seen at least ten times. This chain uses TRBV11-3 with TRBJ1-1; TRBD1 is a possible D gene (6 bases). The CDR3 has 16 amino acids. Trimming left V 1 base short and J 0 bases short, with 12 bases between. Germline assignment: CDR1 SGHNT and CDR2 YENEEA. CDR3 amino acids: CASSLVAAGVNTEAFF. CDR3 DNA: TGTGCCAGCAGCTTAGTGGCGGCAGGGGTGAACACTGAAGCTTTCTTT.

This clonotype came up many times. The rearrangement links TRBV10-2 to TRBJ1-2, with D hard to call. Germline lookup yields CDR1 WSHSY and CDR2 SAAADI. V shed 5 bases and J shed 5 bases, with 12 bases lying between them. This CDR3 is 13 amino acids long. This chain's CDR3 is CASSPGIHYGYTF. CDR3 DNA sequence: TGCGCCAGCAGTCCCGGGATCCATTATGGCTACACCTTC.

There are many counts of this clonotype. The rearrangement uses TRBV5-1 and TRBJ1-1; D is unresolved. The CDR3 has 14 amino acids. Per the germline V gene, CDR1 is SGHRS and CDR2 is YFSETQ. The ends were cut back, 2 bases at V and 0 bases at J, with 8 bases in the middle. The CDR3, as DNA: TGCGCCAGCAGCTTTCCCTCGGTGAACACTGAAGCTTTCTTT. Protein sequence: CASSFPSVNTEAFF.

This clonotype was seen repeatedly, ten times or more. This sequence joins TRBV12-3 or TRBV12-4 and TRBJ2-1; the match to TRBD2 covers 13 bases. The V segment lost 6 bases and the J segment 5 bases; nucleotides outside the gene matches: 4. The CDR3 is 15 residues long. The CDR3 is CASSPGLAGDNEQFF. Here the CDR3 DNA reads TGTGCCAGCAGCCCCGGACTAGCGGGGGACAATGAGCAGTTCTTC.

This clonotype was observed a few times. The rearrangement links TRBV6-2 or TRBV6-3 to TRBJ2-3; 9 bases align to TRBD2. CDR1 is MNHEY and CDR2 is SVGEGT in the germline V gene. The CDR3 covers 18 residues. With V trimmed by 6 bases and J by 0 bases, 13 bases remained unmatched. The CDR3 here is CASSPYVAGASSTDTQYF. The CDR3 nucleotides are TGTGCCAGCAGCCCCTACGTAGCGGGAGCTTCTAGCACAGATACGCAGTATTTT.

This clonotype has a count of ten or more. The chain carries TRBV20-1 and TRBJ2-1, with 9 bases lining up with TRBD1. Germline CDR1 reads DFQATT; CDR2 reads SNEGSKA (reference sequence). The CDR3 is 15 amino acids. The ends lost 1 base at V and 5 bases at J; junction bases unmatched: 6. CDR3 sequence reads: CSARGGQGRDNEQFF. Written as DNA, the CDR3 is TGCAGTGCTAGAGGGGGACAGGGTAGGGACAATGAGCAGTTCTTC.

This clonotype has ten or more counts. The chain combines TRBV20-1 with TRBJ1-5, with D tentatively TRBD1 (5 bases). CDR3 length: 16 residues. Trimming took 0 bases from V and 2 from J, leaving 14 bases between them. Germline V lookup: CDR1 DFQATT, CDR2 SNEGSKA (reference sequence). CDR3 in DNA: TGCAGTGCTAGAGAGGGGGGGAGCGTGGGCAATCAGCCCCAGCATTTT. Residues: CSAREGGSVGNQPQHF.

This clonotype was counted ten times or more. J is TRBJ1-1 and V is TRBV29-1, with D possibly TRBD1 on 6 matching bases. V was shortened by 7 bases and J by 1 base, with 16 bases between the two germline ends. Germline assignment: CDR1 SQVTM and CDR2 ANQGSEA. This CDR3 spans 14 amino acids. As DNA, the CDR3 is TGCAGCGCCGCGGGCACAGGGAAGAACACTGAAGCTTTCTTT. It translates to CSAAGTGKNTEAFF.

The table lists this clonotype with many counts. The J gene is TRBJ1-2, the V gene TRBV5-1; 7 bases match TRBD1. Trimming removed 4 bases from V and 1 base from J; junction bases left unmatched: 7. CDR1 SGHRS and CDR2 YFSETQ come from the germline V gene. CDR3 length: 15 amino acids. CDR3 sequence (DNA): TGCGCCAGCAGCCCCGGACAGGTACTTAACTATGGCTACACCTTC. Translation: CASSPGQVLNYGYTF. The full variable domain, with the rest looked up from reference TRBV5-1 and TRBJ1-2, is KAGVTQTPRYLIKTRGQQVTLSCSPISGHRSVSWYQQTPGQGLQFLFEYFSETQRNKGNFPGRFSGRQFSNSRSEMNVSTLELGDSALYLCASSPGQVLNYGYTFGSGTRLTVV.

This clonotype was seen many times. The chain joins TRBV12-3 or TRBV12-4 to TRBJ2-2, with D possibly matching TRBD1 (5 bases). Trimming removed 10 bases at V and 7 bases at J, with 16 bases between. The CDR3 length is 13 residues. CDR3 DNA sequence: TGTGCCACAAAAAGGGGAAGTCACGGGGAGCTGTTTTTT. Residues: CATKRGSHGELFF.

This clonotype was recorded many times. V and J are TRBV29-1 and TRBJ2-2, with no clear D. There are 13 residues in the CDR3. Germline lookup yields CDR1 SQVTM and CDR2 ANQGSEA. The V gene lost 4 bases and the J gene lost 1 base, with 7 bases spanning the gap. The DNA of the CDR3 is TGCAGCGTTGTTCCCAGGAACACCGGGGAGCTGTTTTTT. Translating gives CSVVPRNTGELFF.

At least ten counts were recorded for this clonotype. The rearrangement uses TRBV5-1 and TRBJ1-2; D ambiguous. The germline CDR1 and CDR2 sequences are SGHRS and YFSETQ. The ends were cut back, 2 bases at V and 2 bases at J, with 10 bases in the middle. The length of the CDR3 is 14 residues. In nucleotides, the CDR3 is TGCGCCAGCAGCTTTACGGGATCAAACTATGGCTACACCTTC. Protein sequence: CASSFTGSNYGYTF.

This clonotype was recorded many times. The rearrangement joins TRBV27 to TRBJ2-7, with 7 nucleotides matching TRBD1. The V segment lost 5 bases and the J segment 2 bases; nucleotides outside the gene matches: 6. This CDR3 spans 14 amino acids. Germline CDR1 reads MNHEY; CDR2 reads SMNVEV (reference sequence). The CDR3 DNA is TGTGCCAGCAGTCCCGGACAGGTCACCTACGAGCAGTACTTC. Amino acids: CASSPGQVTYEQYF.

This clonotype was seen ten or more times. This chain joins TRBV10-2 and TRBJ2-7, with 9 bases fitting TRBD1. The CDR3 length is 15 residues. Per the germline V gene, CDR1 is WSHSY and CDR2 is SAAADI. The trim removed 6 bases at V and 4 bases at J, leaving 10 bases unmatched. CDR3 DNA sequence: TGCGCCAGCAGGGGGCCGGGACAGGGAACGTACGAGCAGTACTTC. Translated, it gives CASRGPGQGTYEQYF.

This clonotype was detected ten times or more. The chain couples TRBV12-3 or TRBV12-4 to TRBJ2-1, with a possible D match to TRBD2 (5 bases). V dropped 2 bases and J dropped 2 bases, with 13 bases sitting between them. The CDR3 is made up of 16 amino acids. The CDR3 loop is CASSLSAAQAYNEQFF. CDR3 bases: TGTGCCAGCAGTTTATCAGCGGCCCAGGCCTACAATGAGCAGTTCTTC.

This clonotype was detected many times. The chain combines TRBV3-1 with TRBJ2-6; unclear D gene. The germline gives CDR1 LGHDT, CDR2 YNNKEL (reference sequence). Between the trimmed V and J ends, which lost 4 bases and 0 bases, there was a span of 7 bases. CDR3 size: 15 residues. The chain's CDR3 is CASSPKSSGANVLTF. The CDR3 region has the DNA TGTGCCAGCAGCCCTAAAAGCTCTGGGGCCAACGTCCTGACTTTC. The whole variable domain, filled in from reference TRBV3-1 and TRBJ2-6, reads DTAVSQTPKYLVTQMGNDKSIKCEQNLGHDTMYWYKQDSKKFLKIMFSYNNKELIINETVPNRFSPKSPDKAHLNLHINSLELGDSAVYFCASSPKSSGANVLTFGAGSRLTVL.

This clonotype showed up many times. V is TRBV9 and J is TRBJ2-7, with D uncertain. CDR1 and CDR2 from the germline V gene are SGDLS and YYNGEE. V was cut by 0 bases and J by 0 bases, with 10 bases left in between. The CDR3 covers 15 residues. The CDR3: CASSVGLPSSYEQYF. The CDR3 DNA is TGTGCCAGCAGCGTAGGGCTGCCCTCCTCCTACGAGCAGTACTTC.

This clonotype was detected only a few times. The chain is built from TRBV29-1 and TRBJ2-7; 8 bases are shared with TRBD1. Unmatched junction bases numbered 10, after V lost 6 bases and J lost 3 bases. The CDR3 is made up of 14 amino acids. Germline V CDR1 and CDR2: SQVTM, ANQGSEA. The DNA of the CDR3 is TGCAGCGTCTCCGAGTCAGGGGGCGTCTACGAGCAGTACTTC. Its translation is CSVSESGGVYEQYF.

This clonotype appeared many times. The chain uses TRBV7-9 and TRBJ2-1, with D maybe TRBD1 (6 bases). The germline gives CDR1 SEHNR, CDR2 FQNEAQ (reference sequence). V shed 5 bases and J shed 2 bases, with 13 bases lying between them. This CDR3 is built from 15 residues. The chain's CDR3 is CASSMREGAYNEQFF. CDR3 bases: TGTGCCAGCAGCATGCGCGAGGGGGCCTACAATGAGCAGTTCTTC.

In its sample, this clonotype was seen many times. This chain connects TRBV13 to TRBJ2-5, with D unresolved. This CDR3 region has 16 residues. The V end lost 0 bases, the J end lost 0 bases, and 11 bases lay between the germline ends. The germline CDR1 and CDR2 sequences are PRHDT and FYEKMQ (reference sequence). The CDR3 spells CASSLGRRSYQETQYF. CDR3 nucleotide sequence: TGTGCCAGCAGCTTAGGCCGGAGAAGCTACCAAGAGACCCAGTACTTC.

This clonotype was found many times. The chain recombines TRBV20-1 with TRBJ2-3; D unclear. The ends were cut back, 3 bases at V and 2 bases at J, with 9 bases in the middle. Germline loops: CDR1 DFQATT, CDR2 SNEGSKA (reference sequence). The CDR3 runs to 13 residues. The CDR3 nucleotides read TGCAGTGCTAGTTTGGCGGCCACAGATACGCAGTATTTT. Amino acids: CSASLAATDTQYF.

This clonotype appeared many times. The J gene is TRBJ1-4, the V gene TRBV11-2; a weak D match, TRBD1 (6 bases). The CDR3 totals 12 residues. CDR1 and CDR2 (germline): SGHAT, FQNNGV. V lost 4 bases and J lost 8, with 8 bases in between. The CDR3 sequence: CASSYRDEKLFF. For the CDR3, the DNA is TGTGCCAGCAGCTACAGGGACGAAAAACTGTTTTTT.

The sample holds many counts of this clonotype. The V and J genes are TRBV3-1 and TRBJ2-3; D gene ambiguous. V gave up 5 bases and J gave up 6 bases, with 15 bases separating them. CDR3 length equals 14 residues. CDR1 and CDR2 (germline): LGHDT, YNNKEL (reference sequence). CDR3 amino acids: CASSSMVLVDTQYF. DNA of the CDR3: TGTGCCAGCAGCTCGATGGTCCTGGTCGATACGCAGTATTTT.

At least ten counts were recorded for this clonotype. The gene calls are TRBV11-3 and TRBJ2-1; no reliable D call. The germline CDR1 and CDR2 sequences are SGHNT and YENEEA. This CDR3 comprises 14 residues. V shed 2 bases and J shed 6 bases, with 11 bases lying between them. The CDR3 DNA sequence: TGTGCCAGCAGCTTAAAGCGACACCCCAATGAGCAGTTCTTC. As protein: CASSLKRHPNEQFF.

In its sample, this clonotype was seen many times. V gene TRBV6-5 combines with J gene TRBJ2-5, with 10 nucleotides matching TRBD2. V was clipped by 2 bases and J by 2 bases; unmatched bases: 2. The CDR3 contains 15 residues. The germline V gene encodes CDR1 MNHEY and CDR2 SVGAGI. The CDR3 sequence: CASSYGLAAQETQYF. The CDR3 DNA follows: TGTGCCAGCAGTTACGGACTAGCGGCACAAGAGACCCAGTACTTC.

This clonotype was detected ten times or more. V gene TRBV20-1 combines with J gene TRBJ2-3; D may correspond to TRBD1 or TRBD2 (5 bases each). CDR3 length: 15 residues. The ends were cut back, 6 bases at V and 1 base at J, with 17 bases in the middle. Per germline, CDR1 DFQATT and CDR2 SNEGSKA (reference sequence). CDR3 sequence (DNA): TGCAGTGCGCAGAGGGGACCCCAACGCACAGATACGCAGTATTTT. Translated: CSAQRGPQRTDTQYF.

The sample holds many counts of this clonotype. The chain combines TRBV20-1 with TRBJ2-3; D is uncertain. This CDR3 contains 13 residues. V lost 7 bases to trimming and J lost 0 bases, with 11 bases between them. Germline CDR1 is DFQATT and CDR2 is SNEGSKA (reference sequence). CDR3 nucleotides: TGCAGTGGCCTGATTCAGAGCACAGATACGCAGTATTTT. It specifies CSGLIQSTDTQYF.

This clonotype was seen at least ten times. The chain employs TRBV20-1 and TRBJ2-7; TRBD1 matches at 9 bases. This CDR3 contains 12 residues. V lost 6 bases to trimming and J lost 2 bases; unmatched junction nucleotides: 2. Per the germline V gene, CDR1 is DFQATT and CDR2 is SNEGSKA (reference sequence). The chain's CDR3 is CSADRGTYEQYF. The CDR3 nucleotides read TGCAGTGCGGACAGGGGCACCTACGAGCAGTACTTC.